This is a list of T cell receptor beta chains from one sample in a study of tissue T cells after allogeneic stem cell transplantation. Some clones are missing from TCRdb's copy, which holds only in-frame ones; the method was immunoSEQ multiplex PCR. The sample contains over 25,000 clones, 65% to 90% of which appear only once. The sample in question was blood, obtained before transplantation. The source of these receptors is a woman between 18 and 50 years old who later had graft-versus-host disease after an allogeneic stem cell transplant. Both conserved end residues are part of each CDR3. The D gene is left open where the match is weak. Rows give clone size only sometimes, using once, few, many, or a class for an expanded clone.

J: TRBJ2-7
size: NA
V: TRBV4-2
D: NA
DNA: TGTGCCAGCAGCCAGTTCTGGAGCTCGAGCTACGAGCAGTACTTC
CDR3: CASSQFWSSSYEQYF

J: TRBJ2-4
size: NA
V: TRBV11-2
D: NA
DNA: TGTGCCAGCAGCTCAGACAGGTCTGGGACCATTCAGTACTTC
CDR3: CASSSDRSGTIQYF

J: TRBJ1-1
size: NA
V: TRBV7-3
D: TRBD1
DNA: TGTGCCAGCAGCTTAGGGACAGGATCATACACTGAAGCTTTCTTT
CDR3: CASSLGTGSYTEAFF

J: TRBJ2-1
size: NA
V: TRBV12-5
D: TRBD2
DNA: TGTGCTAGTGGTTTGCAAAGATTGGGACTAGCGGGGGGCTTATCCTACAATGAGCAGTTCTTC
CDR3: CASGLQRLGLAGGLSYNEQFF

J: TRBJ2-3
size: NA
V: TRBV5-6
D: TRBD2
DNA: TGTGCCAGCAGCCGGACTAGCGGGGGACGCACAGATACGCAGTATTTT
CDR3: CASSRTSGGRTDTQYF

J: TRBJ2-7
size: NA
V: TRBV3-1/TRBV3-2
D: NA
DNA: TGTGCCAGCAGCCAAGAAGGCTACGAGCAGTACTTC
CDR3: CASSQEGYEQYF

J: TRBJ2-2
size: NA
V: TRBV27
D: NA
DNA: TGTGCCAGCAGTTTGTCCGGAGGAACCGGGGAGCTGTTTTTT
CDR3: CASSLSGGTGELFF

J: TRBJ2-1
size: NA
V: TRBV5-1
D: TRBD2
DNA: TGCGCCAGCAGCGTGGGACTAGCTAACACCAATGAGCAGTTCTTC
CDR3: CASSVGLANTNEQFF

J: TRBJ1-5
size: NA
V: TRBV7-2
D: NA
DNA: TGTGCCAGCAGCCCCCAGACAGGAGCCTATAATCAGCCCCAGCATTTT
CDR3: CASSPQTGAYNQPQHF

J: TRBJ1-2
size: NA
V: TRBV7-2
D: NA
DNA: TGTGCCAGCAGCTTAGTGGCAGTAGATGGCTACACCTTC
CDR3: CASSLVAVDGYTF

J: TRBJ1-2
size: NA
V: TRBV6-5
D: NA
DNA: TGTGCCAGCAGCCCCATGGGCAGTAACTATGGCTACACCTTC
CDR3: CASSPMGSNYGYTF

J: TRBJ2-3
size: NA
V: TRBV7-9
D: TRBD2
DNA: TGTGCCAGCAGCTCCCGGGGAGCGGGGAGCCAAGGGGATACGCAGTATTTT
CDR3: CASSSRGAGSQGDTQYF

J: TRBJ2-3
size: NA
V: TRBV5-4
D: NA
DNA: TGTGCCAGCAGCTCAAAAGAGGGCACAGATACGCAGTATTTT
CDR3: CASSSKEGTDTQYF

J: TRBJ2-4
size: NA
V: TRBV5-1
D: TRBD1
DNA: TGCGCCAGCAGCCCCGGGACAGGGTTTGAGAACATTCAGTACTTC
CDR3: CASSPGTGFENIQYF

J: TRBJ2-7
size: NA
V: TRBV15
D: NA
DNA: TGTGCCACCAGCTCACGGCCAGCCTACGAGCAGTACTTC
CDR3: CATSSRPAYEQYF

J: TRBJ1-6
size: NA
V: TRBV11-2
D: NA
DNA: TGTGCCAGCAGCTTAGGGTCAGGATCTTATAATTCACCCCTCCACTTT
CDR3: CASSLGSGSYNSPLHF

J: TRBJ1-1
size: NA
V: TRBV5-1
D: NA
DNA: TGCGCCAGCAGATACGCCGGGACCACAAACACTGAAGCTTTCTTT
CDR3: CASRYAGTTNTEAFF

J: TRBJ2-1
size: NA
V: TRBV7-2
D: TRBD2
DNA: TGTGCCAGCAACCCGACTAGCGGGAGGGTCTACAATGAGCAGTTCTTC
CDR3: CASNPTSGRVYNEQFF

J: TRBJ2-7
size: once
V: TRBV5-8
D: NA
DNA: TGTGCCAGCAGCTTGGGTTTGGGTTCCTACGAGCAGTACTTC
CDR3: CASSLGLGSYEQYF

J: TRBJ2-3
size: few
V: TRBV6-4
D: TRBD2
DNA: TGTGCCAGCAGTGACGGGAGGGCTAGCACAGATACGCAGTATTTT
CDR3: CASSDGRASTDTQYF

J: TRBJ1-2
size: NA
V: TRBV19
D: NA
DNA: TGTGCCAGTAGTATTTTTCGGACTGTCTCCCTCTATGGCTACACCTTC
CDR3: CASSIFRTVSLYGYTF

J: TRBJ2-1
size: NA
V: TRBV7-7
D: NA
DNA: TGTGCTAGCAGCCCGGACCAACCCCCCAATGAGCAGTTCTTC
CDR3: CASSPDQPPNEQFF

J: TRBJ1-4
size: NA
V: TRBV7-2
D: TRBD1
DNA: TGTGCCAGCAGCCGCCTGACAGGGGCTAATGAAAAACTGTTTTTT
CDR3: CASSRLTGANEKLFF

J: TRBJ1-5
size: NA
V: TRBV7-2
D: TRBD1
DNA: TGTGCCAGCAGCAGTCGGACAGGTCGGGATCAGCCCCAGCATTTT
CDR3: CASSSRTGRDQPQHF

J: TRBJ2-1
size: NA
V: TRBV10-3
D: TRBD2
DNA: TGTGCCATCAGTGAGTCGCTCGCTAGCGGTGACCACAATGAGCAGTTCTTC
CDR3: CAISESLASGDHNEQFF

J: TRBJ1-2
size: NA
V: TRBV29-1
D: NA
DNA: TGCAGCGTTGTCTCACGGTCGAACTATGGCTACACCTTC
CDR3: CSVVSRSNYGYTF

J: TRBJ2-1
size: NA
V: TRBV5-1
D: TRBD2
DNA: TGCGCCAGCAGTCAGGGACTAGCGGAATACAATGAGCAGTTCTTC
CDR3: CASSQGLAEYNEQFF

J: TRBJ1-1
size: NA
V: TRBV6-2/TRBV6-3
D: NA
DNA: TGTGCCAGCAGTTACTCAGTGAACACTGAAGCTTTCTTT
CDR3: CASSYSVNTEAFF

J: TRBJ2-7
size: NA
V: TRBV15
D: NA
DNA: TGTGCCACCAGCAGCTACCAGGGGCCTCGCGAGCAGTACTTC
CDR3: CATSSYQGPREQYF

J: TRBJ1-2
size: NA
V: TRBV7-9
D: NA
DNA: TGTGCCAGCAGCTTAGCGCTGGCTCCTTATGGCTACACCTTC
CDR3: CASSLALAPYGYTF

J: TRBJ2-7
size: NA
V: TRBV27
D: NA
DNA: TGTGCCAGCAGTTTCCCCGGCAGGGGGGACGAGCAGTACTTC
CDR3: CASSFPGRGDEQYF

J: TRBJ1-1
size: NA
V: TRBV6-5
D: NA
DNA: TGTGCCAGCACTGTGTTAGGGAACACTGAAGCTTTCTTT
CDR3: CASTVLGNTEAFF

J: TRBJ2-7
size: NA
V: TRBV27
D: TRBD1
DNA: TGTGCCAGCAGCCCCGGACAGGGACGCGAGCAGTACTTC
CDR3: CASSPGQGREQYF

J: TRBJ2-7
size: NA
V: TRBV10-3
D: NA
DNA: TGTGCCATCAGTGAGTCGGGCAGGGACTACGAGCAGTACTTC
CDR3: CAISESGRDYEQYF

J: TRBJ2-4
size: NA
V: TRBV15
D: TRBD2
DNA: TGTGCCACCAGCAGAGATCTGAGCGGGGTTGGGGACATTCAGTACTTC
CDR3: CATSRDLSGVGDIQYF

J: TRBJ2-3
size: NA
V: TRBV28
D: TRBD1
DNA: TGTGCCAGCAGTGCGGGACAGGGGTACACAGATACGCAGTATTTT
CDR3: CASSAGQGYTDTQYF